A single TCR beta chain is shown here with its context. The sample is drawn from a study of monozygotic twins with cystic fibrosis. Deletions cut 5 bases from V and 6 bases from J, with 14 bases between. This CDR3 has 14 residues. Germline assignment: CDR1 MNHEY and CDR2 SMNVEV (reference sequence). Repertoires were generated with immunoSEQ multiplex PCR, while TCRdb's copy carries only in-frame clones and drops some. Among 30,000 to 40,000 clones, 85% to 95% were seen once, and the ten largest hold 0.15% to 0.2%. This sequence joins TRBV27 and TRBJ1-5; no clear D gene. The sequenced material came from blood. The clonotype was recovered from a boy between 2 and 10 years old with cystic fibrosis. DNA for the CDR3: TGTGCCAGCAGTCCCCGTGGCTCAGCTCAGCCCCAGCATTTT. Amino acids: CASSPRGSAQPQHF.